The 24 T cell receptor beta chains reported below all come from one sample, sequenced in a study of blood T cell repertoires in COVID-19. The repertoire was sequenced with immunoSEQ multiplex PCR; TCRdb's copy has only in-frame clones and lacks some. Of tens of thousands of clones in the sample, 70% to 80% are singletons; the top ten hold approximately 15%. The sample comprised peripheral blood. Source of these receptors: a man in his 70s with active or convalescent COVID-19.

This sequence joins TRBV3-1 (or the pseudogene TRBV3-2) and TRBJ2-7; the D gene is possibly TRBD2 (7 bases). Germline V lookup: CDR1 LGHDT, CDR2 YNNKEL (reference sequence). The CDR3 has 15 amino acids. V was cut by 3 bases and J by 1 base, with 13 bases left in between. The CDR3 loop is CASSHWGGQSYEQYF. The CDR3 nucleotides are TGTGCCAGCAGCCATTGGGGGGGCCAGTCCTACGAGCAGTACTTC.

The V and J genes are TRBV5-1 and TRBJ2-3, with D possibly matching TRBD1 (6 bases). The V end was cut by 5 bases, the J end by 2 bases, with 15 bases between. CDR1 and CDR2 from the germline V gene are SGHRS and YFSETQ. The CDR3 is 15 residues long. The CDR3 protein is CASRRRQEVTDTQYF. In DNA, the CDR3 is TGCGCCAGCAGGCGCCGACAGGAGGTCACAGATACGCAGTATTTT.

This chain connects TRBV29-1 to TRBJ1-4; TRBD1 might be the D (5 bases). Germline V gene data show CDR1 as SQVTM and CDR2 as ANQGSEA. V lost 4 bases and J 8 bases, leaving 17 bases between the germline ends. The CDR3 length is 14 residues. The CDR3 is CSVVRGANGEKLFF. The CDR3 DNA sequence: TGCAGCGTTGTGCGGGGCGCTAACGGAGAAAAACTGTTTTTT.

The sample holds one count of this clone. The chain couples TRBV18 to TRBJ2-5; perhaps TRBD2 as D (5 bases). V lost 5 bases and J 0 bases, leaving 10 bases between the germline ends. The V gene's germline CDR1 is KGHSH and CDR2 LQKENI. The CDR3 length is 14 residues. The DNA for the CDR3 is TGTGCCAGCTCAGGGGAGTCGGACCAAGAGACCCAGTACTTC. This encodes CASSGESDQETQYF.

This clone has more than one count but fewer than ten. The chain recombines TRBV12-5 with TRBJ1-1; 8 nucleotides agree with TRBD1. V lost 7 bases to trimming and J lost 2 bases; unmatched junction nucleotides: 6. Germline assignment: CDR1 LGHNT and CDR2 FRNRAP. The CDR3 is 14 amino acids. The CDR3 here is CASALTGGNTEAFF. Here the CDR3 DNA reads TGTGCTAGTGCCCTAACAGGGGGTAACACTGAAGCTTTCTTT.

The chain combines TRBV5-1 with TRBJ1-6; 7 bases map to TRBD1. Germline CDR1 reads SGHRS; CDR2 reads YFSETQ. Germline trimming cut 2 bases from V and 5 bases from J; bases unmatched to any gene: 7. This CDR3 comprises 16 residues. For the CDR3, the DNA is TGCGCCAGCAGCTTCTATGAGGGGGCAGATAATTCACCCCTCCACTTT. It specifies CASSFYEGADNSPLHF.

This clone showed up just a few times. V gene TRBV6-2 or TRBV6-3 combines with J gene TRBJ1-6, with 7 bases fitting TRBD1. Unmatched junction bases numbered 4, after V lost 2 bases and J lost 6 bases. The germline CDR1 and CDR2 sequences are MNHEY and SVGEGT. The CDR3 loop spans 15 amino acids. CDR3: CASSYRQGGNSPLHF. The DNA of the CDR3 is TGTGCCAGCAGTTACCGGCAGGGGGGTAATTCACCCCTCCACTTT.

This clone turned up a few times. The chain has TRBV11-1 and TRBJ2-3; 8 nucleotides match TRBD2. The V segment lost 5 bases and the J segment 3 bases; nucleotides outside the gene matches: 7. The germline CDR1 and CDR2 sequences are SGHAT and FQDESV (reference sequence). The CDR3 covers 15 residues. The CDR3 is CASSQGLERTDTQYF. CDR3 nucleotide sequence: TGTGCCAGCAGCCAGGGACTAGAGAGGACAGATACGCAGTATTTT.

The CDR3 nucleotides read TGTTCCCGAACCGGAGGGGCTTTCTTT. Encoded protein: CSRTGGAFF. This chain joins TRBV21-1 and TRBJ1-1. TRBV21-1 represents a pseudogene. The CDR3 is 9 residues long.

This clone has just one count. The CDR3, as DNA: TGTGCCAGCAGTGAAATTAGGACAGCCTACACAGATACGCAGTATTTT. It codes for CASSEIRTAYTDTQYF. This rearrangement joins TRBV6-1 to TRBJ2-3; TRBD1 is a possible D gene (6 bases). The CDR3 covers 16 residues. The V gene lost 2 bases and the J gene lost 2 bases, with 14 bases spanning the gap. CDR1 is MNHNS, CDR2 SASEGT, per germline.

The chain is built from TRBV9 and TRBJ2-2; 7 nucleotides line up with TRBD1. CDR3 length equals 16 residues. V shed 3 bases, J shed 0 bases, and the junction held 5 bases outside the gene matches. Looked up from germline, CDR1 is SGDLS and CDR2 is YYNGEE. In nucleotides, the CDR3 is TGTGCCAGCAGCGAATGGACAGGAACGAACACCGGGGAGCTGTTTTTT. This translates into CASSEWTGTNTGELFF. The entire variable domain, with the rest obtained from reference TRBV9 and TRBJ2-2, is as follows: DSGVTQTPKHLITATGQRVTLRCSPRSGDLSVYWYQQSLDQGLQFLIQYYNGEERAKGNILERFSAQQFPDLHSELNLSSLELGDSALYFCASSEWTGTNTGELFFGEGSRLTVL.

The genes are TRBV6-5 and TRBJ1-3; no firm D call. The germline gives CDR1 MNHEY, CDR2 SVGAGI. Trimming cost V 8 bases and J 0 bases, with 11 bases left between them. The CDR3 loop spans 14 amino acids. CDR3 nucleotides: TGTGCCAGCTGCGAAACAGTCTCTGGAAACACCATATATTTT. Encoded protein: CASCETVSGNTIYF.

V gene TRBV5-4 combines with J gene TRBJ2-3; D might be TRBD2 (6 bases). V lost 4 bases and J lost 1, with 10 bases in between. The CDR3 loop spans 14 amino acids. Per germline, CDR1 SGHNT and CDR2 YYREEE (reference sequence). This CDR3 is CASSGGLRTDTQYF. The CDR3 DNA reads as TGTGCCAGCAGCGGGGGACTCCGCACAGATACGCAGTATTTT.

The V gene is TRBV6-5, the J gene TRBJ1-4; 10 bases are a match to TRBD1. The V and J ends lost 2 bases and 7 bases, in that order; junction bases with no gene match: 4. Germline V gene sequence: CDR1 MNHEY, CDR2 SVGAGI. The CDR3 covers 15 residues. The CDR3 DNA follows: TGTGCCAGCAGTTACACGACAGGGGGCTTTGAAAAACTGTTTTTT. Translated, it gives CASSYTTGGFEKLFF.

By proportion, this clone is medium-sized. V is TRBV4-1 and J is TRBJ1-1, with 10 nucleotides matching TRBD1. Germline lookup yields CDR1 MGHRA and CDR2 YSYEKL. The J segment lost 4 bases and the V segment lost 7 bases, leaving 15 bases of the junction unmatched. The CDR3 runs 17 residues. The CDR3 nucleotides read TGCGCCAGCACCCTGAGTTTCGGGACAGGGGATCGCACTGAAGCTTTCTTT. It is translated as CASTLSFGTGDRTEAFF.

The chain couples TRBV5-1 to TRBJ1-2; 10 bases map to TRBD1. This CDR3 is 14 amino acids long. The ends lost 3 bases at V and 5 bases at J; junction bases unmatched: 4. Looked up from germline, CDR1 is SGHRS and CDR2 is YFSETQ. CDR3 in DNA: TGCGCCAGCAGCTCCCGACAGGGGGCATATGGCTACACCTTC. Its protein is CASSSRQGAYGYTF.

The rearrangement links TRBV12-2 to TRBJ1-2; whether TRBD1, the table's D call, matches the DNA was not checked. TRBV12-2 is recorded as a pseudogene. This CDR3 has 16 amino acids. The CDR3 here is CASRLLYRGRNYGYTF. The CDR3 DNA is TGTGCAAGTCGCTTACTGTACAGGGGGCGTAACTATGGCTACACCTTC.

J is TRBJ2-7 and V is TRBV11-3, with 7 bases matching TRBD1. V lost 0 bases and J lost 12; bases outside the gene matches: 14. The CDR3 contains 15 residues. The germline CDR1 and CDR2 sequences are SGHNT and YENEEA. The CDR3 sequence: CASSLDSRTGIIPYF. DNA of the CDR3: TGTGCCAGCAGCTTAGACTCCCGGACAGGTATCATTCCGTACTTC.

The CDR3 sequence is CASSSALRDIYGYTF. The CDR3 nucleotides read TGTGCCAGCAGCTCCGCTCTTAGGGACATCTATGGCTACACCTTC. The rearrangement uses TRBV7-9 and TRBJ1-2; the D gene is possibly TRBD1 (6 bases). The V end was cut by 4 bases, the J end by 4 bases, with 16 bases between. Germline CDR1 SEHNR, CDR2 FQNEAQ (reference sequence). This CDR3 contains 15 residues.

CDR3: CASSEQMELANYGYTF. The CDR3 DNA follows: TGTGCCAGCAGTGAACAAATGGAGCTTGCTAACTATGGCTACACCTTC. The rearrangement uses TRBV6-1 and TRBJ1-2, with D unresolved. V was pared by 2 bases and J by 0 bases, with 13 bases between. This CDR3 has 16 amino acids. CDR1 is MNHNS and CDR2 is SASEGT in the germline V gene.

This chain joins TRBV24-1 and TRBJ2-1; D might be TRBD2 (7 bases). The germline V and J ends were trimmed by 3 bases and 9 bases, with 26 bases remaining between them. The CDR3 spans 18 residues. Germline V CDR1 and CDR2: KGHDR, SFDVKD. CDR3 sequence (DNA): TGTGCCACCAGTGATAGCGGTCGGGGTGGGGGGGCTTACGGTGAGCAGTTCTTC. Its translation: CATSDSGRGGGAYGEQFF.

The chain combines TRBV5-4 with TRBJ2-7; 8 nucleotides align to TRBD2. The CDR3 runs to 15 residues. Unmatched junction bases numbered 11, after V lost 5 bases and J lost 4 bases. CDR1 SGHNT and CDR2 YYREEE come from the germline V gene (reference sequence). The CDR3 is CASSGLGLGQYEQYF. CDR3 coding DNA: TGTGCCAGCAGTGGGCTGGGACTAGGACAATACGAGCAGTACTTC.

The V and J genes are TRBV2 and TRBJ1-6; TRBD1 aligns across 10 bases. V shed 1 base, J shed 10 bases, and the junction held 4 bases outside the gene matches. This CDR3 is built from 15 residues. Per germline, CDR1 SNHLY and CDR2 FYNNEI. CDR3 amino acids: CASSEEDRGLSPLHF. Here the CDR3 DNA reads TGTGCCAGCAGTGAAGAAGACAGGGGGCTCTCACCCCTCCACTTT.

The rearrangement uses TRBV6-5 and TRBJ1-2, with 9 bases aligning to TRBD1. V lost 4 bases to trimming and J lost 4 bases; unmatched junction nucleotides: 7. Per germline, CDR1 MNHEY and CDR2 SVGAGI. The CDR3 covers 15 residues. CDR3 region: CASSLQGALSYGYTF. CDR3 nucleotide sequence: TGTGCCAGCAGTTTACAGGGGGCGCTCAGCTATGGCTACACCTTC.